This TCR beta chain is from a study of blood T cell repertoires in COVID-19. Study in general: Researchers got acute and convalescent COVID-19 samples from the United States, Italy and Spain. The cDNA or gDNA used as material had been derived from T cells, B-cell-depleted T cells, or PBMCs.

Authors' methods: Counts of nucleated cells, estimated from reference gene primer amplification, were obtained. Data came from immunoSEQ multiplex PCR; TCRdb stores just in-frame clones and leaves some out. V, J and clone size are those of that table, while D and trimming were read from the DNA. The sample lists roughly 110,000 clones, 75% to 95% occurring once. From germline, CDR1 is MNHEY and CDR2 SVGAGI. V lost 11 bases, J lost 2 bases, and 10 bases lay in between. The CDR3 covers 13 residues. This rearrangement joins TRBV6-5 to TRBJ1-6; TRBD1 might be the D (6 bases). Material: peripheral blood. The source is a woman in her twenties or thirties with acute or convalescent COVID-19. The CDR3 loop is CAAQGTYNSPLHF. The CDR3, as DNA: TGTGCCGCGCAGGGGACCTATAATTCACCCCTCCACTTT.